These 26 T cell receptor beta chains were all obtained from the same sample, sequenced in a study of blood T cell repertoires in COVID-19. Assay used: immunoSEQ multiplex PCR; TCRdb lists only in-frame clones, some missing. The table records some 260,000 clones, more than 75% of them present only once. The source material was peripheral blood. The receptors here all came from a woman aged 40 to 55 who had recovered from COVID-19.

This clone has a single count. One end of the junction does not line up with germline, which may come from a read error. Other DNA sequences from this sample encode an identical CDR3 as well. CDR3 nucleotides: TGTGCCAGTAGTATACTAGCGGCTAGCACAGATACACAGTATTTT. This encodes CASSILAASTDTQYF. This rearrangement joins TRBV19 to TRBJ2-3; 7 bases line up with TRBD2. This CDR3 region has 15 residues. Germline lookup yields CDR1 LNHDA and CDR2 SQIVND (reference sequence).

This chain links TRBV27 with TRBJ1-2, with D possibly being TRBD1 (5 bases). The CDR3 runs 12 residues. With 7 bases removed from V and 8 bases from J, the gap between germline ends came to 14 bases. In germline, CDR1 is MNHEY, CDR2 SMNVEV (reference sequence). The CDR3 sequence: CASMHWGRGYTF. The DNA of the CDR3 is TGTGCCAGCATGCACTGGGGCCGGGGCTACACCTTC.

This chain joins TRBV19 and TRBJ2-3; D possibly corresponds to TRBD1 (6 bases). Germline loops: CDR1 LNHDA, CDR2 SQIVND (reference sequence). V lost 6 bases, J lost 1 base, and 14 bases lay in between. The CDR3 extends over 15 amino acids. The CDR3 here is CASRPTGLGTDTQYF. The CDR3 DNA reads TGTGCCAGTAGGCCGACAGGTCTGGGCACAGATACGCAGTATTTT. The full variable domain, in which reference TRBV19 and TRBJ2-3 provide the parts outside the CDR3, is DGGITQSPKYLFRKEGQNVTLSCEQNLNHDAMYWYRQDPGQGLRLIYYSQIVNDFQKGDIAEGYSVSREKKESFPLTVTSAQKNPTAFYLCASRPTGLGTDTQYFGPGTRLTVL.

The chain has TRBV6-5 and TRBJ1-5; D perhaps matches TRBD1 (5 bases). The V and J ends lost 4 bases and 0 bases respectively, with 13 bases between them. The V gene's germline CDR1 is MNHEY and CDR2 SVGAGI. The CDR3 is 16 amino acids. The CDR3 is CASSSTGHSSNQPQHF. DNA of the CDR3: TGTGCCAGCAGTTCCACAGGACATTCTAGCAATCAGCCCCAGCATTTT.

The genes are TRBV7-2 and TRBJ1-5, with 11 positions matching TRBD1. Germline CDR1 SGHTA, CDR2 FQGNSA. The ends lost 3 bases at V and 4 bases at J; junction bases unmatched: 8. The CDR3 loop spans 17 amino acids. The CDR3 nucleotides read TGTGCCAGCAGCTTCGGACAGGGGGCGAATGTGAATCAGCCCCAGCATTTT. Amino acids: CASSFGQGANVNQPQHF.

The CDR3 protein is CASSYRTRWDEQFF. CDR3 nucleotide sequence: TGTGCCAGCAGTTACCGGACTCGGTGGGATGAGCAGTTCTTC. The rearrangement links TRBV6-5 to TRBJ2-1, with a weak D call TRBD2 (5 bases). V shed 2 bases and J shed 8 bases, with 13 bases lying between them. This CDR3 comprises 14 residues. From germline, CDR1 is MNHEY and CDR2 SVGAGI.

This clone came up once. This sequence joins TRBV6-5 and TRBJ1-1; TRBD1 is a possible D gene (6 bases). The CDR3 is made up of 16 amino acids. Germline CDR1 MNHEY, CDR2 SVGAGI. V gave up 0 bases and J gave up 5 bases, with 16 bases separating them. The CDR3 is CASSYSIGTPPTEAFF. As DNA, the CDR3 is TGTGCCAGCAGTTACTCGATCGGGACACCGCCGACTGAAGCTTTCTTT.

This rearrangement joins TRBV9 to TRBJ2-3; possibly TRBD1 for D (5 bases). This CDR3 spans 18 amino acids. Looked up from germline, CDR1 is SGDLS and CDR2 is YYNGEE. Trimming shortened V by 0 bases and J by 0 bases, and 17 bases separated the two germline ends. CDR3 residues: CASSVGWGRATSTDTQYF. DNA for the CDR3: TGTGCCAGCAGCGTAGGTTGGGGCAGGGCGACTAGCACAGATACGCAGTATTTT.

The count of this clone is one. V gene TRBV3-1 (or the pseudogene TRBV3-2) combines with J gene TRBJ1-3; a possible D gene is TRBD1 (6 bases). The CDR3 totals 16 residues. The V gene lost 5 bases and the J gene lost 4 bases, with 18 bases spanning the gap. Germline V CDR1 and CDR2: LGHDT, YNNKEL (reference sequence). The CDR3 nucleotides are TGTGCCAGCAGCACTTTGGGGGCGGTTGTGGGAAACACCATATATTTT. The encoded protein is CASSTLGAVVGNTIYF.

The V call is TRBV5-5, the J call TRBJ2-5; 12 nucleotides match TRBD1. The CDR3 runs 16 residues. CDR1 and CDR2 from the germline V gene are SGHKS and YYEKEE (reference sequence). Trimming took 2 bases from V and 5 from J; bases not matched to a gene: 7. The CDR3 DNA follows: TGTGCCAGCAGCTTAGTATGGGACAGGGGGCTGGAGACCCAGTACTTC. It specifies CASSLVWDRGLETQYF.

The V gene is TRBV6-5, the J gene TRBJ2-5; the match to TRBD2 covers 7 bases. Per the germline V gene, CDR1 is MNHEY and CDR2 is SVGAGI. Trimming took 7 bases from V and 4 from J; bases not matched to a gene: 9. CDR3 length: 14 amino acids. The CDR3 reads CASTGGGVGETQYF. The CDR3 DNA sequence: TGTGCCAGCACGGGGGGAGGGGTCGGAGAGACCCAGTACTTC.

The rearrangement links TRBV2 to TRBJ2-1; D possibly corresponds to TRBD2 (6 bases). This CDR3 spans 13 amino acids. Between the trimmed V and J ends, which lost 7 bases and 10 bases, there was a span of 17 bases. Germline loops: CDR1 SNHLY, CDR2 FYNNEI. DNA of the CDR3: TGTGCCAGCACCATCAGCCCGGGGGTAGAGCAGTTCTTC. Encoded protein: CASTISPGVEQFF.

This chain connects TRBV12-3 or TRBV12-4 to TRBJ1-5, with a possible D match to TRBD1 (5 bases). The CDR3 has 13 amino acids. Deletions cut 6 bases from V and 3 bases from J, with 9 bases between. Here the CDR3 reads CASSIRVNQPQHF. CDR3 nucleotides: TGTGCCAGCAGCATCAGGGTCAATCAGCCCCAGCATTTT.

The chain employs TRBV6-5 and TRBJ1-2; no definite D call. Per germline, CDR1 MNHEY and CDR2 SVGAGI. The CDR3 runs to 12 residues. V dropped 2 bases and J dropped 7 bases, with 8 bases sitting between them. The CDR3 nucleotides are TGTGCCAGCAGTTACGCCGCGGGTGGCTACACCTTC. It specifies CASSYAAGGYTF.

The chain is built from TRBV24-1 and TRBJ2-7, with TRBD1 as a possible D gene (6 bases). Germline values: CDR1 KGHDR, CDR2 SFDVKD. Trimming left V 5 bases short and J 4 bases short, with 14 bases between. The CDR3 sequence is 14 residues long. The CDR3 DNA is TGTGCCACCAGTGCCGGCCAGGGGTCTTACGAGCAGTACTTC. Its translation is CATSAGQGSYEQYF.

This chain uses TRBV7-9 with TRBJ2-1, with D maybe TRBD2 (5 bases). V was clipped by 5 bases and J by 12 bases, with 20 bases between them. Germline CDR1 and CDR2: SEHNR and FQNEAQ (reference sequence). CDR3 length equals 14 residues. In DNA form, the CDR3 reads TGTGCCAGCAGCCCTCTGGGCGTGGGAGCTGGGCAGTTCTTC. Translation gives CASSPLGVGAGQFF.

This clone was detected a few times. The DNA of the CDR3 is TGTGCCAGCAGTTTTACAGGGTTGGGGCCCCAGCATTTT. This sequence encodes CASSFTGLGPQHF. The rearrangement uses TRBV13 and TRBJ1-5; possibly TRBD1 for D (6 bases). Germline values: CDR1 PRHDT, CDR2 FYEKMQ (reference sequence). V lost 6 bases, J lost 9 bases, and 15 bases lay in between. The CDR3 runs to 13 residues.

CDR3 sequence reads: CASSLELRGDTDTQYF. In DNA form, the CDR3 reads TGTGCCAGCAGCTTAGAGTTGCGGGGAGATACAGATACGCAGTATTTT. The genes are TRBV7-8 and TRBJ2-3; TRBD2 is a possible D gene (6 bases). Deletions cut 1 base from V and 3 bases from J, with 14 bases between. Looked up from germline, CDR1 is SGHVS and CDR2 is FQNEAQ. This CDR3 is 16 amino acids long.

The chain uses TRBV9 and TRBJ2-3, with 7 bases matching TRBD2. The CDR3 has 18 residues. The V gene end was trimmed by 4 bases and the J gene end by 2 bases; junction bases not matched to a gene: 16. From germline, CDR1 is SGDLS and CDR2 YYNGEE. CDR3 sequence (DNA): TGTGCCAGCAGCCCCCGGCTAGCGGCAATTACTTACACAGATACGCAGTATTTT. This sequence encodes CASSPRLAAITYTDTQYF. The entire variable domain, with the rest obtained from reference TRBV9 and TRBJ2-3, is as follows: DSGVTQTPKHLITATGQRVTLRCSPRSGDLSVYWYQQSLDQGLQFLIQYYNGEERAKGNILERFSAQQFPDLHSELNLSSLELGDSALYFCASSPRLAAITYTDTQYFGPGTRLTVL.

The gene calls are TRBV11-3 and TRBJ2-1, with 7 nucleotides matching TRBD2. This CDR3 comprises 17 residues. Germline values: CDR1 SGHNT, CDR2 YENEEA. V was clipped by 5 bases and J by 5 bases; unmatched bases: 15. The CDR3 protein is CASSPPRLAARDNEQFF. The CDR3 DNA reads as TGTGCCAGCAGCCCACCCCGCCTAGCGGCCAGGGACAATGAGCAGTTCTTC.

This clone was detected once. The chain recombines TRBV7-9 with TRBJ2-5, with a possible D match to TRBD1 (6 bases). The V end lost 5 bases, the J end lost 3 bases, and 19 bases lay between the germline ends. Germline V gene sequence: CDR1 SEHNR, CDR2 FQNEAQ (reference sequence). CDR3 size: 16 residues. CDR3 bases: TGTGCCAGCAGCCCCAGACAGGCACAACCCGAAGAGACCCAGTACTTC. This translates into CASSPRQAQPEETQYF.

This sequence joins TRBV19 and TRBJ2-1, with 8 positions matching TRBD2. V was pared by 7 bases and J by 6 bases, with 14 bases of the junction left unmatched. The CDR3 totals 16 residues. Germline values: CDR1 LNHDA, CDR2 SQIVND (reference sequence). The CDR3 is CASTPGGGRIRNEQFF. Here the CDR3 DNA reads TGTGCCAGTACCCCGGGGGGCGGGAGGATCCGCAATGAGCAGTTCTTC.

The CDR3 sequence is CASSAGGRGEAFF. DNA for the CDR3: TGTGCCAGTAGTGCGGGGGGGCGAGGAGAAGCTTTCTTT. The J gene is TRBJ1-1, the V gene TRBV19; TRBD1 might be the D (6 bases). CDR1 and CDR2 (germline): LNHDA, SQIVND (reference sequence). V lost 5 bases and J 8 bases, leaving 15 bases between the germline ends. The length of the CDR3 is 13 residues.

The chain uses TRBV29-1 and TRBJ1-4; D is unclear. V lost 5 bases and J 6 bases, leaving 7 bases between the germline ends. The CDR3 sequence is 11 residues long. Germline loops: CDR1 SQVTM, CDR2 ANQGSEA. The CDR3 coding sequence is TGCAGCGTTTCCTCGGATGAAAAACTGTTTTTT. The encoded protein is CSVSSDEKLFF.

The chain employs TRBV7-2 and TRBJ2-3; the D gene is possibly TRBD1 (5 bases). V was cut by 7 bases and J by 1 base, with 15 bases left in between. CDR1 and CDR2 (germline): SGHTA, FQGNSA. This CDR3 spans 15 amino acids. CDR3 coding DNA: TGTGCCAGCAAGGGGCGGTCAGGAGGCACAGATACGCAGTATTTT. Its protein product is CASKGRSGGTDTQYF.

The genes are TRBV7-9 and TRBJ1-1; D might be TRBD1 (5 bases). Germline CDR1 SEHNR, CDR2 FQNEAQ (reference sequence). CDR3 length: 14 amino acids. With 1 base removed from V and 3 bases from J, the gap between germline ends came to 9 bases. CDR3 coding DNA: TGTGCCAGCAGCTTAGTGGAGGGGTACACTGAAGCTTTCTTT. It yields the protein CASSLVEGYTEAFF.